This T cell receptor (beta chain) was identified during a study of cytomegalovirus exposure and HLA in healthy donors (dated by TCRdb to about 2017). For the study in its entirety: In an earlier analysis of several hundred of the donors, 276 Gb of sequence data and about 110 million unique TCR beta sequences from 150 million to 200 million T cells were reported. An early release covering some 640 HLA-typed donors comprised roughly 300 gigabases of sequencing data and around 86 million unique TCR sequences. In addition to the first cohort of about 650 subjects, a separate validation cohort of 120 different subjects was used. Roughly 5 DR-DQ haplotypes were treated as single units for association and clustering because of strong linkage in the cohort. The study aimed to test whether cataloging public T cell receptors could reveal signatures of past pathogen exposure. To decide whether each TCR beta V gene segment behaved as functional or pseudogenic, an earlier analysis of 587 of the donors relied on high-throughput TCR beta sequencing. Donor age, sex, ethnicity and CMV serostatus were compiled alongside the repertoire data. The number of donors typed differed by locus, with about 629-640 for A, B, C, DRB1 and DQB1, more than 500 for DQA1, under 610 for DPA1, and over 400 for DPB1. Class I and class II HLA loci were covered by the typing at four-digit resolution. Genome-wide SNP genotypes for about 65% of the roughly 670 donors were used in a later genetic analysis, which treated that subset as a discovery cohort. Every discovery cohort repertoire had been produced on one sequencing platform. Rather than using new phenotypic data, the later analysis identified candidate immune exposures from TCR beta sequences and from how often those sequences occurred across donors. Among 300 to 500 genotyped donors of the cohort, an average of approximately 220,000 unique TCR beta nucleotide sequences was sequenced per donor, of which about 19% were non-productive. High-throughput TCR immunosequencing, statistical association of individual TCRs with disease status, and machine learning were combined to predict cytomegalovirus infection status. The genetic ancestry cluster associated with self-reported Caucasian donors included 81% of the roughly 380 genotyped donors. A later analysis re-analyzed previously published TCR beta repertoires from 666 donors and added high-resolution HLA genotyping to study TCR occurrence patterns. The study used immunosequencing to profile the T cell repertoires of approximately 640 subjects and linked those repertoires to cytomegalovirus serostatus. Study-wide findings and limitations: Most TCR sequences were seen in very few donors, while some public TCRs were found in many individuals. The authors suggested that the approach could potentially be extended to other disease states and immunological phenotypes. Broadly in line with IMGT annotations, most TCR beta V segments showed up in productive rearrangements about 87% or about 30% of the time in an earlier analysis of approximately 600 of the donors. Cytomegalovirus status was reported to be diagnosed by the classifier with high specificity and sensitivity in both the original and validation cohorts. Three of the identified cytomegalovirus-associated TCR beta chains were confirmed in vitro to be specific for cytomegalovirus antigens. This cohort had only TCR beta chains sequenced, and the lack of alpha or paired-chain data limited which features could be detected. HLA typing was unavailable for some donors at each locus, so association tests used only the typed subset. Several of the top co-occurrence clusters appeared to be linked to parvovirus B19, influenza, CMV and Epstein-Barr virus, according to a later analysis. The sequencing pipeline was judged likely to have produced a cluster of highly shared sequence variants as a technical artifact. According to a later genetic analysis, donors in an Asian-associated ancestry cluster had fewer N-insertions in productive TCRs than the approximately 700-donor mean. According to a later analysis, most CMV-associated TCR beta chains appeared to be HLA-restricted, and the HLA associations seemed to be driven largely by CMV exposure. Assigning TCR associations to individual alleles was difficult when HLA alleles, especially DR and DQ, strongly co-occurred. According to a later analysis, TCR association rates differed among HLA loci, with DRB1 alleles showing the most associated TCRs and HLA-C alleles showing the fewest. An association between a missense DCLRE1C variant and V-gene and J-gene trimming of TCR beta chains was found in a later genetic analysis and replicated in an independent cohort. The 87-base-pair reads could not distinguish some IMGT-functional V segments, including TRBV6-2 and TRBV6-3, so those segments were excluded. Sequencing depth was assumed to be roughly uniform across donors in the presence/absence analyses, though that assumption may not hold. For the cohort, immune exposure information was limited to CMV serostatus. The study listed 164 TCR beta chains as associated with cytomegalovirus. Linkage disequilibrium might explain the correlated functional status among segregating V segments, but an unknown experimental factor could not be ruled out. A further reported finding was that TCR beta sequences accurately predicted the HLA-A and HLA-B alleles for most subjects in the first cohort. Compared with equally common non-associated chains, HLA-associated TCR beta chains in a later analysis were more clonally expanded and had lower generation probabilities. At a false discovery rate of 0.05, a later analysis linked 15,000 to 20,000 TCR beta sequences to specific HLA alleles. Because counts were too low, seventeen rarely observed V segments, including chromosome 9 orphons, were excluded from the earlier analysis of a few hundred of the donors.

The CDR3 contains 13 residues, cysteine and phenylalanine counted. Just CDR3 DNA is preserved here, 39 bases in frame from base 1. V ends up 6 bases short and J 5 bases short, with an unmatched junction base count of 7. The CDR1 and CDR2 encoded by the germline V gene are KGHSH and LQKENI. Libraries were made using the immunoSEQ multiplex PCR assay. A mixture of 60 forward primers for TCR Vbeta segments and 13 reverse primers for TCR Jbeta segments was used in the multiplex PCR. The CDR3 region of rearranged TCR beta genes was amplified from genomic DNA with a multiplex PCR assay. The Illumina HiSeq System was used to sequence the amplified TCR beta libraries as 87-base-pair reads. Per the authors' processing: In a later analysis, some 80 million unique TCR beta chains were counted across the 500 to 850 repertoires, and approximately 11 million of these chains were shared by at least two donors. A nearest-neighbor algorithm error-corrected the raw reads and collapsed the reads into unique sequences, merging closely related sequences to remove PCR and sequencing errors. Alignment of CDR3 sequences to IMGT reference sequences was used to assign V, D and J gene segments. For a sequence to be retained, a match of at least six nucleotides was required to both a V gene segment and a J gene segment. Rearrangements were called productive when the CDR3 lacked stop codons and stayed in frame with V and J; all others were non-productive. CDR3 was defined according to IMGT convention as the region running from the second conserved V-encoded cysteine to the conserved J-encoded phenylalanine. In an earlier analysis of 550 to 650 of the donors, sequences lacking an unambiguous match to a single V gene segment were excluded. An earlier analysis of approximately 590 of the donors called V segments functional above 56.7% productive rearrangements and segregating when the between-donor standard deviation exceeded 5%. A statistical classification framework was built to diagnose cytomegalovirus status from the catalog of TCR beta chain sequences. V and J gene assignment, in a later analysis, came from comparing TCR nucleotide sequences with IMGT/GENE-DB human TR gene sequences. The TCRdist pipeline was used in a later analysis to assign CDR3 sequences and most-parsimonious VDJ recombination scenarios. A later analysis defined each TCR beta chain by its CDR3 amino acid sequence plus V-gene family, and excluded reads lacking a unique V-gene family. To address suspected cross-contamination and a sequencing artifact, a later analysis removed several hundred highly shared, low-generation-probability nucleotide sequences. For each public chain, a later analysis derived a clonal expansion index from normalized ranks of inferred template counts within each repertoire. In a later analysis, generation probabilities were computed with a VDJ recombination model fitted to out-of-frame rearrangements, and the resulting probabilities were checked against IGoR. Hypergeometric tests were used in a later analysis to score TCR-TCR, TCR-HLA and TCR-CMV co-occurrence, with a repertoire-size bias correction applied to the TCR pairs. A later analysis estimated false discovery rates by permuting HLA or CMV assignments 20 times. In a later analysis, co-occurring TCRs were grouped using DBSCAN, and TCRdist sequence similarity was added for clustering within HLA-allele-positive subsets. Repertoires with fewer than 30,000 or more than 120,000 public chains were left out of co-occurrence clustering, as were about 5 repertoires with anomalous nucleotide sharing. Here the immuneACCESS table is served through TCRdb, limited to in-frame sequences with V and J called. Missing clones are a known gap in these copies; in checked studies unresolved V genes cover under half, and the rest lacks a known reason. The DNA was the basis for D and trimming; V, J and clone size are from that table. The sample yields 100,000 or so clones; 70% to 80% were counted once. The top ten clonotypes cover 12% of the sample.

As to this clone: Its antigen target is currently unknown. One base away there is no much larger clone; base qualities are not given.

The cohort consisted of 600 to 700 healthy bone marrow donors. Cohort members were all nominally healthy when sampled, although unrecorded immune exposures were likely present. The donor tested CMV seropositive and was one of the 289 seropositive cohort members. A peripheral blood sample was provided by each donor, and peripheral blood mononuclear cells were used for TCR beta sequencing. The Qiagen DNeasy Blood Extraction Kit was used to extract genomic DNA from the blood cell samples. Rearrangement joined TRBV18 to TRBJ2-7; 7 nucleotides in the junction match TRBD1. The origin of this receptor is a woman aged 40 to 55 in good health and CMV-seropositive. The sequenced sample consisted of PBMCs. The bases are TGTGCCAGCTCTCGCGACAGGGTCCACGAGCAGTACTTC. It translates as CASSRDRVHEQYF.